This T cell receptor beta chain is from a study of T cell responses to AZD1222 COVID-19 vaccine (dated by TCRdb to the early 2020s). Concerning the study at large: A total of just over 230 trial participants underwent TCR sequencing, of whom more than 200 had received two doses of AZD1222 and about 26 had received two doses of the MenACWY control vaccine. Trial participants were enrolled by age into subgroups of 18-55, 56-69 and 70-plus years, and about 150, 27 and 61 TCR-sequenced participants, respectively, were included in these subgroups.

In light of the paper, this sample's time point label describes: about 28 days (+/-7) after the second vaccine dose. Because spike-specific TCR depth and breadth did not differ between the two schedules, AZD1222 recipients who got a second dose at roughly 4 weeks were pooled with those who got a second dose at roughly 12 weeks. Samples from vaccinated people were obtained from the UK trials COV001 and COV002, which included a single-blind randomized controlled phase 2/3 trial of AZD1222 (ChAdOx1 nCoV-19) in healthy adults. For TCRbeta chain sequencing, PBMC samples from trial participants were taken at day 0 and at day 28 after the second dose. The germline V gene gives CDR1 as SQVTM and CDR2 as ANQGSEA. The germline V end is reduced by 7 bases and the J end by 4 bases; junction bases left unmatched: 6. Counted from cysteine to phenylalanine, this CDR3 has 13 amino acids. This entry keeps only the CDR3 DNA: 39 bases, framed from base 1.

Study-level results and caveats: CD4 TCRs associated with the vaccine covered the entire spike protein, and the dominant responses were in regions 160-218 and 743-854. A significant rise in spike-specific TCR breadth and depth was observed after two AZD1222 doses relative to day 0 and relative to MenACWY recipients. In the small 56-69-year group, the increase in depth fell short of significance, most likely because of low power. Because no day 14 peak-response samples were available, the repertoires could be characterized only after the peak T cell response. Conclusions about previously exposed vaccinees were limited because only a handful of AZD1222 recipients were SARS-CoV-2 seropositive at baseline. Participants were mostly white British, with more females than males. The authors suggested clonal diversity may have been underestimated. Nearly half of unique spike-specific TCRs reportedly recognized epitopes outside regions mutated in the B.1.351 and B.1.1.7 variants.

In the case of this clone: The antigen it binds to is not known. Base qualities were left out, and no much larger clone turns up one base away.

The CDR3 regions of human TCRbeta chains were analyzed by immunosequencing. In the original analysis: Repertoire TCRs were checked for matches against a reference library of SARS-CoV-2-specific TCRs that had been generated using the MIRA antigen-specificity platform. Breadth meant the fraction of unique TCRs that were SARS-CoV-2-associated, whereas depth meant the fraction of total T cells that were SARS-CoV-2-associated. Each spike-specific TCR was assigned to its reactive spike region and to a CD4 or CD8 class using the MIRA data. Log10-transformed breadth and depth values were compared by one-way ANOVA with Sidak's multiple comparisons tests. TCRdb holds this immuneACCESS table with in-frame rearrangements only. Some clones are missing; in checked studies, unresolved V genes explain under half, and the rest has no known cause. The DNA was the basis for D and trimming; V, J and clone size are from that table. Counted in this sample were about 84,000 clones; 70% to 90% of them appeared once. The ten largest clones take up 9.5% to 13% of the sample.

The sequence joins TRBV29-1 to TRBJ1-4; a stretch of 7 junction bases matches TRBD1. The sequence came from an adult who received the AZD1222 COVID-19 vaccine. Source: peripheral blood, taken 28 days after the second AZD1222 dose. CDR3 loop: CSAGDSYNEKLFF. The DNA reads as follows: TGCAGCGCCGGGGACAGTTATAATGAAAAACTGTTTTTT.